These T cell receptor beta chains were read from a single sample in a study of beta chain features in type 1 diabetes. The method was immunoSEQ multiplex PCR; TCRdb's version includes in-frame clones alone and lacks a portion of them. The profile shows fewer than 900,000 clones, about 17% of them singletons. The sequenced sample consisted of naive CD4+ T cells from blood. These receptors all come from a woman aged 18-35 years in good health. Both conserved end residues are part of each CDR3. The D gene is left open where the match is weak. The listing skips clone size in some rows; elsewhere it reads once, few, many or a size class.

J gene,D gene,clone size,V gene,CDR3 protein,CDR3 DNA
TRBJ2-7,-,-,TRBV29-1,CSVVNAGTRSSYEQYF,TGCAGCGTTGTAAACGCCGGGACTCGAAGCTCCTACGAGCAGTACTTC
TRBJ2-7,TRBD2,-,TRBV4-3,CASSQTGTSFYEQYF,TGCGCCAGCAGCCAAACCGGGACTAGCTTCTACGAGCAGTACTTC
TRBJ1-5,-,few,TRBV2,CASRRGNSNQPQHF,TGTGCCAGTAGGAGGGGAAATAGCAATCAGCCCCAGCATTTT
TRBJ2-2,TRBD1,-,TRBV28,CASSRGQGIRELFF,TGTGCCAGCAGCAGGGGACAGGGGATTCGGGAGCTGTTTTTT
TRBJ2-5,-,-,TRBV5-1,CASKVYGGIQETQYF,TGCGCCAGCAAGGTTTATGGGGGGATACAAGAGACCCAGTACTTC
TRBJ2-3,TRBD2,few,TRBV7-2,CASSLGVRGRARDTQYF,TGTGCCAGCAGCTTAGGGGTACGTGGGAGGGCCAGGGATACGCAGTATTTT
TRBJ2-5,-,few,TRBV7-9,CASRRSQETQYF,TGTGCCAGCCGCCGGAGCCAAGAGACCCAGTACTTC
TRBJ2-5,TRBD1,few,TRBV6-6,CASSPGTEQYF,TGTGCCAGCAGTCCGGGGACAGAGCAGTACTTC
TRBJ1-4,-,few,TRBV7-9,CASSFGPGRYNEKLFF,TGTGCCAGCAGCTTTGGCCCGGGACGCTATAATGAAAAACTGTTTTTT
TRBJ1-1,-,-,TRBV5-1,CASSLAQQLNTEAFF,TGCGCCAGCAGCTTGGCCCAACAGTTGAACACTGAAGCTTTCTTT
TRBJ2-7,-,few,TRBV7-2,CASSSPIWMDEQYF,TGTGCCAGCAGCTCCCCTATTTGGATGGACGAGCAGTACTTC
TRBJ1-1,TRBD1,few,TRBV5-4,CASSGQGVMSTEAFF,TGTGCCAGCAGCGGGCAGGGGGTGATGAGCACTGAAGCTTTCTTT
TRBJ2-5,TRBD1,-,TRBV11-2,CASSSRTGGSFETQYF,TGTGCCAGCAGCTCTCGGACAGGGGGTTCCTTTGAGACCCAGTACTTC
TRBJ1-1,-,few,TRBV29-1,CSVDQQGTEAFF,TGCAGCGTTGATCAGCAAGGGACTGAAGCTTTCTTT
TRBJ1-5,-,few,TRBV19,CASSGGASQPQHF,TGTGCCAGTAGTGGGGGGGCAAGTCAGCCCCAGCATTTT
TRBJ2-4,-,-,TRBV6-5,CASSYGGAKNIQYF,TGTGCCAGCAGTTACGGAGGAGCCAAAAACATTCAGTACTTC
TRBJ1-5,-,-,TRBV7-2,CASSPAGGLNQPQHF,TGTGCCAGCAGCCCCGCCGGGGGCCTCAATCAGCCCCAGCATTTT
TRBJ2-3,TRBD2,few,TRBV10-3,CAISEFLAGVSTDTQYF,TGTGCCATCAGTGAGTTTTTAGCGGGGGTCAGCACAGATACGCAGTATTTT
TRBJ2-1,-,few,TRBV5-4,CASRPGTASYNEQFF,TGTGCCAGCAGGCCCGGGACTGCTTCTTACAATGAGCAGTTCTTC
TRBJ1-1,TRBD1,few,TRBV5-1,CASSSGQKNMNTEAFF,TGCGCCAGCAGCTCGGGACAGAAGAACATGAACACTGAAGCTTTCTTT
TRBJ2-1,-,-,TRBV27,CASSRRDTYNEQFF,TGTGCCAGCAGTCGTCGGGACACTTACAATGAGCAGTTCTTC
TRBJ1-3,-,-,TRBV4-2,CASSQGPNLNTIYF,TGTGCCAGCAGCCAGGGACCCAACCTAAACACCATATATTTT
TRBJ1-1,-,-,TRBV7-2,CASSSHRGTEAFF,TGTGCCAGCAGCTCCCATCGGGGGACTGAAGCTTTCTTT
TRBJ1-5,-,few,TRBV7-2,CASSGREYQPQHF,TGTGCCAGCAGCGGCCGGGAGTATCAGCCCCAGCATTTT
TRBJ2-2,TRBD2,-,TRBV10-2,CASRPTSGNTGELFF,TGCGCCAGCAGGCCGACTAGCGGTAACACCGGGGAGCTGTTTTTT
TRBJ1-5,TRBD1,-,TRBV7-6,CASSPGLRTGIPQPQHF,TGTGCCAGCAGCCCAGGCCTAAGGACAGGAATACCTCAGCCCCAGCACTTT
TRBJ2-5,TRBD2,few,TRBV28,CASSLTSGRQETQYF,TGTGCCAGCAGTTTGACTAGCGGGCGCCAAGAGACCCAGTACTTC
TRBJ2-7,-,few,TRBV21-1,CASSPPDRAHYEQYF,TGTGCCAGCAGCCCCCCGGATAGGGCCCACTACGAGCAGTACTTC
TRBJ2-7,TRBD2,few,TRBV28,CASSLHASGTYEQYF,TGTGCCAGCAGTTTACACGCTAGCGGGACCTACGAGCAGTACTTC
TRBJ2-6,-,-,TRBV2,CASSPHPRQTGANVLTF,TGTGCCAGCAGTCCTCATCCTCGACAGACTGGGGCCAACGTCCTGACTTTC
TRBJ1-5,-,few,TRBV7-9,CASSSGLVPQHF,TGTGCCAGCAGCTCAGGGTTAGTCCCCCAGCATTTT
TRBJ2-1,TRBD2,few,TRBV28,CASSPRLAGGNEQFF,TGTGCCAGCAGTCCCCGACTAGCGGGAGGGAATGAGCAGTTCTTC
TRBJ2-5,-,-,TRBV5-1,CASSLDNSWRETQYF,TGCGCCAGCAGCTTGGACAACTCATGGCGGGAGACCCAGTACTTC
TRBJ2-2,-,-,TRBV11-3,CASSFYNNTGELFF,TGTGCCAGCAGCTTCTACAACAACACCGGGGAGCTGTTTTTT
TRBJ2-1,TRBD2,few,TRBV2,CASKPGLAGDEQFF,TGTGCCAGCAAGCCGGGACTAGCGGGAGATGAGCAGTTCTTC
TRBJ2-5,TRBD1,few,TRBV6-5,CASSEQGIAQYF,TGTGCCAGCAGTGAACAGGGGATAGCCCAGTACTTC
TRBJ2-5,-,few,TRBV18,CASSPGNGEPLGETQYF,TGTGCCAGCTCACCGGGGAACGGGGAGCCACTCGGAGAGACCCAGTACTTC
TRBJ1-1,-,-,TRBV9,CASSVEQGNTEAFF,TGTGCCAGCAGCGTAGAGCAGGGGAACACTGAAGCTTTCTTT
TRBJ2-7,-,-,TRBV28,CASSLLVSSDRAYEQYF,TGTGCCAGCAGTTTACTCGTATCTAGCGACCGAGCCTACGAGCAGTACTTC
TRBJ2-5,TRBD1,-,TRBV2,CATGRGQTQETQYF,TGTGCCACCGGAAGGGGACAGACCCAAGAGACCCAGTACTTC
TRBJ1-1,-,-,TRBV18,CASSPSGGTEAFF,TGTGCCAGCTCACCATCGGGTGGCACTGAAGCTTTCTTT
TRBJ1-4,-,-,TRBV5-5,CASSSFGRRLTEKLFF,TGTGCCAGCAGCTCCTTTGGGCGCCGCCTAACTGAAAAACTGTTTTTT
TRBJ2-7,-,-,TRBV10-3,CAISSGYEQYF,TGTGCCATCAGTAGCGGCTACGAGCAGTACTTC
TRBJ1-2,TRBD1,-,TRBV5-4,CASSSSLTGNYGYTF,TGTGCCAGCAGCTCCAGCTTGACAGGGAACTATGGCTACACCTTC
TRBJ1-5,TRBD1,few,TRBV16,CASSQRIRGLGNQPQHF,TGTGCCAGCAGCCAAAGAATCAGGGGGCTTGGCAATCAGCCCCAGCATTTT
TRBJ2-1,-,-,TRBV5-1,CASSLGRPRSNEQFF,TGCGCCAGCAGCTTGGGCCGACCCAGGTCGAATGAGCAGTTCTTC
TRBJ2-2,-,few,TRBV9,CASSVIGNTGELFF,TGTGCCAGCAGCGTAATAGGGAACACCGGGGAGCTGTTTTTT
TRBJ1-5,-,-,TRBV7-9,CASSLSGTINQPQHF,TGTGCCAGCAGCTTGTCTGGGACAATAAATCAGCCCCAGCATTTT
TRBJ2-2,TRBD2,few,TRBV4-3,CASSQLAAANTGELFF,TGCGCCAGCAGCCAGCTAGCGGCTGCGAACACCGGGGAGCTGTTTTTT
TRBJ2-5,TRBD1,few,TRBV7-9,CASMVTGWETQYF,TGTGCCAGCATGGTGACAGGGTGGGAGACCCAGTACTTC
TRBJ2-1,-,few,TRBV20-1,CSASNVEQFF,TGCAGTGCTAGTAATGTGGAGCAGTTCTTC
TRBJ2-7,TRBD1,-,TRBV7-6,CASSLGTTGVQYF,TGTGCCAGCAGCTTAGGGACCACAGGGGTGCAGTACTTC
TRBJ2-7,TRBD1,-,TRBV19,CASSIPGGYEQYF,TGTGCCAGTAGTATCCCAGGGGGCTACGAGCAGTACTTC
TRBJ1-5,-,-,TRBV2,CASSEWGVNQPQHF,TGTGCCAGCAGTGAATGGGGGGTGAATCAGCCCCAGCATTTT
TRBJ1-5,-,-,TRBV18,CASSPLDNSNQPQHF,TGTGCCAGCTCACCCCTCGACAATAGCAATCAGCCCCAGCATTTT
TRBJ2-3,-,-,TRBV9,CASSVDGQGTDTQYF,TGTGCCAGCAGCGTAGATGGCCAGGGTACAGATACGCAGTATTTT
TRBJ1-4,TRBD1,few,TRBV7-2,CASSSRTGGDEKLFF,TGTGCCAGCAGCTCCAGGACAGGGGGTGATGAAAAACTGTTTTTT
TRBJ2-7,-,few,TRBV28,CASSLQGPTYEQYF,TGTGCCAGCAGCCTACAGGGACCAACCTACGAGCAGTACTTC